This entry is about one TCR beta chain. Antigen: not known. The treatment denotes: roughly 10-day PBMC culture with coronavirus spike peptide pools or control peptides (ViraFEST assay). The data belong to a study of vaccination and CD4 T cells after COVID-19. Study information: Each post-COVID sample was drawn after diagnosis, and the median interval was roughly 100 days (range 35 to 161). Overlapping peptides of the spike proteins of SARS-CoV-2, HCoV-NL63, HCoV-OC43 and HCoV-229E were used for cell stimulation. Study-wide findings and caveats: Going from approximately 21 to 40, median SARS-CoV-2-reactive clonotypes did not rise significantly. Convalescent patients had 304 of 307 vaccine-specific clones showing spike mono-reactivity.

The germline CDR1 and CDR2 sequences are MDHEN and SYDVKM. There are 13 residues in the CDR3. V was pared by 3 bases and J by 4 bases, with 9 bases between. An Oncomine TCR Beta short-read assay was used to sequence the DNA from cultured CD4+ T cells. MiXCR, applied by TCRdb to the PCR reads, yields one record per CDR3 protein. Among approximately 12,000 distinct CDR3 sequences listed, roughly two fifths were seen once. The V and J genes are TRBV28 and TRBJ1-1; D perhaps matches TRBD1 (6 bases). The material sequenced was cultured CD4+ T cells from blood. The origin of this receptor is a human donor with COVID-19. CDR3 DNA: TGTGCCAGCAGTTTGTTAGGGGGCACTGAAGCTTTCTTT. Residues: CASSLLGGTEAFF.